This T cell receptor (beta chain) was sequenced during a study of T cells in Graves' hyperthyroidism and ophthalmopathy. Authors of the study amplified TCR beta CDR3 regions from RNA transcripts. The study used the HTBI primer set for a first-round RT-PCR of the TCR CDR3. Each CDR3 protein is one row after TCRdb ran MiXCR on the multiplex PCR reads. The data show approximately 100,000 distinct CDR3 sequences, with roughly 40% seen just once and more than 8.5% held by the top ten. The sequence derives from a woman younger than 45 with Graves' hyperthyroidism. The sequenced sample consisted of peripheral blood or thyroid tissue (not recorded which).

This CDR3 is CASHDLAGSYEQYF. In DNA form, the CDR3 reads TGTGCCAGCCATGACCTAGCGGGGTCCTACGAGCAGTACTTC. The chain recombines TRBV2 with TRBJ2-7, with 9 bases fitting TRBD2. CDR1 is SNHLY, CDR2 FYNNEI, per germline. The V gene end was trimmed by 8 bases and the J gene end by 1 base; junction bases not matched to a gene: 6. This CDR3 spans 14 amino acids.